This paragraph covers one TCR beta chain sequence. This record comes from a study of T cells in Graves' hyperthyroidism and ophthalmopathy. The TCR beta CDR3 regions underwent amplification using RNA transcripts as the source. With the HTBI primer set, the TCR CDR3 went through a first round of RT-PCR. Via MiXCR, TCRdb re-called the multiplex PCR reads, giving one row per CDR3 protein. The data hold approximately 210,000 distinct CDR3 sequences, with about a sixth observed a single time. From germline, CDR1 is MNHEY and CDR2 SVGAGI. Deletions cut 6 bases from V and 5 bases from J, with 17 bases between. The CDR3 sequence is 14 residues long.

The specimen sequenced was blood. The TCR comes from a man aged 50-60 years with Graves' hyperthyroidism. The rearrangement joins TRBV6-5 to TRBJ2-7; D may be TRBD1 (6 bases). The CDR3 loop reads CASSDSTGLDEQYF. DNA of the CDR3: TGTGCCAGCAGCGACTCTACAGGGTTGGACGAGCAGTACTTC.